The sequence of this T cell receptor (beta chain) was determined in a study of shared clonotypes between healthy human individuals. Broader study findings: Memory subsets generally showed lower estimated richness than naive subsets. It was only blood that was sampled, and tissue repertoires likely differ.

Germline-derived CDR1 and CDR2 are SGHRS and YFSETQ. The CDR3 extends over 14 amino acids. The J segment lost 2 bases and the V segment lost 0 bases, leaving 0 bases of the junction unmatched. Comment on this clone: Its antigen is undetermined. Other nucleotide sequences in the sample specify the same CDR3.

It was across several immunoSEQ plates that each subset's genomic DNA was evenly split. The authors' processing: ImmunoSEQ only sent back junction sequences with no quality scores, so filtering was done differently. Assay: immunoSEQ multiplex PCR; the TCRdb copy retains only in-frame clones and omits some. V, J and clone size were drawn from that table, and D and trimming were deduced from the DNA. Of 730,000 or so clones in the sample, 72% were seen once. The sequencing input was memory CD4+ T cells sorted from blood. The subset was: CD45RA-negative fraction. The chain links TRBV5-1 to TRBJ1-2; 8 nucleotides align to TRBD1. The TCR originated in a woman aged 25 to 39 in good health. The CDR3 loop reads CASSLGQGNYGYTF. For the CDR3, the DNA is TGCGCCAGCAGCTTGGGACAGGGGAACTATGGCTACACCTTC. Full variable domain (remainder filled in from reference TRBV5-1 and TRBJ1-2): KAGVTQTPRYLIKTRGQQVTLSCSPISGHRSVSWYQQTPGQGLQFLFEYFSETQRNKGNFPGRFSGRQFSNSRSEMNVSTLELGDSALYLCASSLGQGNYGYTFGSGTRLTVV.